Below are 17 T cell receptor beta chains sequenced from a single sample in a study of T cell responses to AZD1222 COVID-19 vaccine. The method was immunoSEQ multiplex PCR; TCRdb's version includes in-frame clones alone and lacks a portion of them. The sample gives approximately 82,000 clones, roughly 90% of which show up once; about 5% is in the top ten. Sample: peripheral blood, taken on day 0 of AZD1222 vaccination. The receptors come from an adult in good health.

The chain recombines TRBV27 with TRBJ2-2; 12 bases match TRBD1. V lost 0 bases to trimming and J lost 2 bases; unmatched junction nucleotides: 1. CDR3 size: 17 residues. Germline V gene data show CDR1 as MNHEY and CDR2 as SMNVEV (reference sequence). The CDR3: CASSLSGTGGNTGELFF. The CDR3 DNA is TGTGCCAGCAGTTTATCGGGGACAGGGGGCAACACCGGGGAGCTGTTTTTT.

This clone was seen a few times. The V gene is TRBV10-3, the J gene TRBJ2-2, with D perhaps matching TRBD1 (5 bases). Germline CDR1 ENHRY, CDR2 SYGVKD. V was cut by 6 bases and J by 1 base, with 9 bases left in between. This CDR3 has 14 amino acids. CDR3 residues: CAIRGQMNTGELFF. As DNA, the CDR3 is TGTGCCATCAGGGGGCAGATGAACACCGGGGAGCTGTTTTTT.

The chain is built from TRBV3-1 (or the pseudogene TRBV3-2) and TRBJ2-1; D unclear. The CDR3 is made up of 17 amino acids. Germline assignment: CDR1 LGHDT and CDR2 YNNKEL (reference sequence). V lost 2 bases and J lost 0, with 14 bases in between. CDR3 amino acids: CASSQRKTDRSYNEQFF. The CDR3 bases are TGTGCCAGCAGCCAAAGAAAAACGGACCGCTCCTACAATGAGCAGTTCTTC.

The J gene is TRBJ1-5, the V gene TRBV9; D remains unclear. Trimming removed 0 bases at V and 0 bases at J, with 7 bases between. Germline V gene lookup returns CDR1 SGDLS and CDR2 YYNGEE. The CDR3 length is 15 residues. The CDR3 coding sequence is TGTGCCAGCAGCGTAGGGATAGTTAGCAATCAGCCCCAGCATTTT. Translation: CASSVGIVSNQPQHF.

The J gene is TRBJ2-2, the V gene TRBV19; 8 bases line up with TRBD2. Looked up from germline, CDR1 is LNHDA and CDR2 is SQIVND (reference sequence). The length of the CDR3 is 14 residues. The junction had 3 bases not matched to a gene; V was cut back by 6 bases and J by 3 bases. The CDR3 DNA reads as TGTGCCAGTAGGGGGACTAGTCACACCGGGGAGCTGTTTTTT. Protein: CASRGTSHTGELFF.

The chain employs TRBV19 and TRBJ2-2; the D is unclear. Germline V gene data show CDR1 as LNHDA and CDR2 as SQIVND (reference sequence). This CDR3 spans 12 amino acids. V was cut by 5 bases and J by 8 bases, with 9 bases left in between. The CDR3 DNA reads as TGTGCCAGTAGTGGTTTCCGAGGGGAGCTGTTTTTT. It encodes CASSGFRGELFF. Based on the CDR3 plus reference TRBV19 and TRBJ2-2, the full variable domain is DGGITQSPKYLFRKEGQNVTLSCEQNLNHDAMYWYRQDPGQGLRLIYYSQIVNDFQKGDIAEGYSVSREKKESFPLTVTSAQKNPTAFYLCASSGFRGELFFGEGSRLTVL.

The rearrangement uses TRBV27 and TRBJ2-7; 8 nucleotides align to TRBD1. The V gene's germline CDR1 is MNHEY and CDR2 SMNVEV (reference sequence). With 6 bases clipped from V and 2 bases from J, the junction kept 3 bases outside the gene matches. The CDR3 extends over 13 amino acids. CDR3 residues: CASSGQGPYEQYF. The CDR3 DNA follows: TGTGCCAGCAGCGGACAGGGCCCCTACGAGCAGTACTTC.

The genes are TRBV25-1 and TRBJ1-2; possibly TRBD1 for D (5 bases). Germline V lookup: CDR1 MGHDK, CDR2 SYGVNS. V was shortened by 5 bases and J by 0 bases, with 10 bases between the two germline ends. This CDR3 spans 14 amino acids. CDR3 nucleotide sequence: TGTGCCAGCAGTAGGGACGGGGCTAACTATGGCTACACCTTC. Amino acid sequence: CASSRDGANYGYTF.

The chain carries TRBV7-2 and TRBJ1-1; 9 bases fit TRBD1. CDR1 SGHTA and CDR2 FQGNSA come from the germline V gene. Germline trimming cut 5 bases from V and 5 bases from J; bases unmatched to any gene: 9. The CDR3 is 15 amino acids. The CDR3: CASSQRTGVGTEAFF. The CDR3 nucleotides read TGTGCCAGCAGCCAGAGGACAGGGGTCGGTACTGAAGCTTTCTTT.

This chain uses TRBV5-1 with TRBJ1-2, with 10 bases that match TRBD1. V shed 4 bases, J shed 4 bases, and the junction held 4 bases outside the gene matches. CDR1 is SGHRS and CDR2 is YFSETQ in the germline V gene. The CDR3 spans 14 residues. CDR3 bases: TGCGCCAGCAGCCCGGGGACAGGGGTCTATGGCTACACCTTC. This sequence encodes CASSPGTGVYGYTF.

The rearrangement links TRBV2 to TRBJ1-2; no clear D. The germline V gene has CDR1 SNHLY and CDR2 FYNNEI. Trimming took 4 bases from V and 0 from J, leaving 6 bases between them. This CDR3 has 13 amino acids. In DNA, the CDR3 is TGTGCCAGCAGTGTTTTGGCTAACTATGGCTACACCTTC. This translates into CASSVLANYGYTF.

This rearrangement joins TRBV13 to TRBJ1-2; D gene uncertain. The CDR3 length is 16 residues. Germline CDR1 reads PRHDT; CDR2 reads FYEKMQ (reference sequence). V lost 4 bases and J 2 bases, leaving 17 bases between the germline ends. The DNA for the CDR3 is TGTGCCAGCAGCTCCTATATGGAGATGGGAAACTATGGCTACACCTTC. This codes for CASSSYMEMGNYGYTF. The full variable domain, with the rest looked up from reference TRBV13 and TRBJ1-2, is AAGVIQSPRHLIKEKRETATLKCYPIPRHDTVYWYQQGPGQDPQFLISFYEKMQSDKGSIPDRFSAQQFSDYHSELNMSSLELGDSALYFCASSSYMEMGNYGYTFGSGTRLTVV.

The J gene is TRBJ1-2, the V gene TRBV6-1; the D is unclear. Germline loops: CDR1 MNHNS, CDR2 SASEGT. Trimming cost V 0 bases and J 4 bases, with 12 bases left between them. The CDR3 extends over 15 amino acids. The CDR3 DNA sequence: TGTGCCAGCAGTGAAGCGGGTGGGGTAGGCTATGGCTACACCTTC. Translating gives CASSEAGGVGYGYTF.

The chain links TRBV7-9 to TRBJ2-7; D gene uncertain. V was pared by 5 bases and J by 1 base, with 6 bases between. There are 12 residues in the CDR3. The germline V gene encodes CDR1 SEHNR and CDR2 FQNEAQ (reference sequence). This chain's CDR3 is CASSAFSYEQYF. The CDR3 coding sequence is TGTGCCAGCAGCGCCTTTTCCTACGAGCAGTACTTC.

The chain links TRBV5-1 to TRBJ1-1; maybe TRBD1 (5 bases). CDR1 SGHRS and CDR2 YFSETQ come from the germline V gene. The CDR3 sequence is 14 residues long. V lost 0 bases and J 1 base, leaving 7 bases between the germline ends. The CDR3 sequence is CASSLDGGNTEAFF. CDR3 in DNA: TGCGCCAGCAGCTTGGACGGGGGGAACACTGAAGCTTTCTTT.

The chain couples TRBV6-6 to TRBJ1-4; 12 nucleotides line up with TRBD1. The CDR3 is 14 amino acids. After removal of 5 bases from V and 8 bases from J, the junction contained 3 bases not matched to a gene. Germline V CDR1 and CDR2: MNHNY, SVGAGI (reference sequence). The CDR3 here is CASSTGTGGEKLFF. The CDR3, as DNA: TGTGCCAGCAGTACCGGGACAGGGGGCGAAAAACTGTTTTTT.

The chain employs TRBV6-2 or TRBV6-3 and TRBJ1-5; D unresolved. V was shortened by 2 bases and J by 5 bases, with 4 bases between the two germline ends. The CDR3 is 12 amino acids. The germline gives CDR1 MNHEY, CDR2 SVGEGT. The CDR3 nucleotides read TGTGCCAGCAGTTACAGACATCAGCCCCAGCATTTT. It specifies CASSYRHQPQHF.